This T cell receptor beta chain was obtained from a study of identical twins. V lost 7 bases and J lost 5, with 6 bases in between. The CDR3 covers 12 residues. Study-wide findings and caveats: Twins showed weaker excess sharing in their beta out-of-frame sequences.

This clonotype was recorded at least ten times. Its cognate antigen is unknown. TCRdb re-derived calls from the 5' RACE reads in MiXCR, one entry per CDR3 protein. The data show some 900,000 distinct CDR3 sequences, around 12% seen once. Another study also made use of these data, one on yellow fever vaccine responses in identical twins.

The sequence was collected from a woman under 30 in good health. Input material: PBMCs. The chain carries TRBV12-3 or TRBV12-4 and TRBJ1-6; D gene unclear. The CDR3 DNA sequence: TGTGCCAGCACTGGGGATAATTCACCCCTCCACTTT. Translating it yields CASTGDNSPLHF.